Described below is a single T cell receptor beta chain sequence and its context. This specimen belongs to a study of chemoradiotherapy in HPV16-positive cancers. For the study at large: Candidate HPV-specific T-cell clones and common TCR motifs came from functional assays in a couple of HPV16-positive patients.

The method was immunoSEQ multiplex PCR; TCRdb's version includes in-frame clones alone and lacks a portion of them. The profile shows 9,000 to 15,000 clones, 75% of them singletons. This CDR3 region has 12 residues. Germline CDR1 is SGHTA and CDR2 is FQGNSA. Trimming pared 5 bases from V and 3 bases from J, leaving 7 bases between. This sample was gathered from a patient who underwent chemoradiotherapy. The TCR sequence derives from a human donor with HPV-associated anogenital cancer. This chain links TRBV7-2 with TRBJ1-1; no firm D call. In nucleotides, the CDR3 is TGTGCCAGCAGCCTAATCGACACTGAAGCTTTCTTT. Protein product: CASSLIDTEAFF. Full variable domain (missing parts from reference TRBV7-2 and TRBJ1-1): GAGVSQSPSNKVTEKGKDVELRCDPISGHTALYWYRQSLGQGLEFLIYFQGNSAPDKSGLPSDRFSAERTGGSVSTLTIQRTQQEDSAVYLCASSLIDTEAFFGQGTRLTVV.